The present T cell receptor beta chain was sequenced within a study of T cells in Graves' hyperthyroidism and ophthalmopathy. The diagnoses drew upon clinical symptoms, serum thyroxine and TRAb, thyroid ultrasound and orbital computed tomography. Source material for PBMCs was roughly 10 ml fresh peripheral blood. This clonotype was counted many times. Its antigen is not identified. The junction differs from germline at one of its ends, possibly a read error. Germline lookup yields CDR1 MDHEN and CDR2 SYDVKM. This CDR3 region has 13 residues. Study-wide findings and caveats: Expanded thyroid clonotypes (above 0.001) were mostly also found in blood. Ophthalmopathy, as predicted by the model, came a median around 6 months after the prediction.

Amplification yielded TCR beta CDR3 regions, with RNA transcripts as the source. HTBI primers were used for first-round RT-PCR of the TCR CDR3. MiXCR was run by TCRdb on the multiplex PCR reads, yielding one entry per CDR3 protein. The sample holds hundreds of thousands of distinct CDR3 sequences, roughly 15% seen once. This receptor was obtained from a woman aged 40-49 years with Graves' ophthalmopathy. The chain has TRBV28 and TRBJ2-7, with a possible D match to TRBD2 (5 bases). Sequencing was carried out using blood. This CDR3 reads CASRISPGSQLLF. The CDR3 region has the DNA TGTGCCAGCAGAATCTCCCCGGGGTCCCAATTGCTTTTC.